This TCR beta chain emerged from a study of T cells in Graves' hyperthyroidism and ophthalmopathy. In the study overall: Prior to any treatment, at the point of initial diagnosis, peripheral blood was collected.

The table lists this clonotype with many counts. Its cognate antigen is unknown. It was RNA transcripts that yielded the amplified TCR beta CDR3 regions. First-round RT-PCR targeting the TCR CDR3 was performed with the HTBI primer set. TCRdb redid the calling of the multiplex PCR reads with MiXCR, one entry per CDR3 protein. This table holds about 250,000 distinct CDR3 sequences, about 25% found once. Study-wide results and limits: Blood shared most expanded thyroid clonotypes above 0.001.

CDR1 is ENHRY, CDR2 SYGVKD, per germline. The germline V and J ends were trimmed by 7 bases and 2 bases, with 9 bases remaining between them. The CDR3 is made up of 13 amino acids. Thyroid ultrasound, orbital computed tomography, clinical symptoms, and serum thyroxine and TRAb underpinned diagnoses. The PBMCs studied were ones that came from roughly 9.4 ml fresh peripheral blood. The chain uses TRBV10-3 and TRBJ1-5; TRBD1 might be the D (6 bases). The TCR comes from a middle-aged woman with Graves' ophthalmopathy. Source material: blood. This chain's CDR3 is CAITAGGNQPQHF. CDR3 bases: TGTGCCATCACCGCAGGGGGCAATCAGCCCCAGCATTTT.